This T cell receptor beta chain was found in a study of T cell responses to AZD1222 COVID-19 vaccine. Pooling was applied to second doses at about 4 or about 12 weeks. This CDR3 has 15 residues. The germline gives CDR1 MRHNA, CDR2 SNTAGT. J was trimmed by 5 bases and V by 2 bases; bases with no gene match: 1. The data were produced by immunoSEQ multiplex PCR, yet TCRdb's version contains in-frame clones alone and is incomplete. Among roughly 130,000 clones, around nine tenths were seen once, and the ten largest hold 4%. Source: peripheral blood, taken 28 days after the second AZD1222 dose. The TCR comes from an adult who received the AZD1222 COVID-19 vaccine. The chain uses TRBV6-4 and TRBJ2-1; 12 bases fit TRBD2. This CDR3 is CASSDRLAGDNEQFF. The CDR3 nucleotides read TGTGCCAGCAGTGACCGACTAGCGGGGGACAATGAGCAGTTCTTC.